Below, one T cell receptor (beta chain) is given with its context. The germline V gene has CDR1 SNHLY and CDR2 FYNNEI. Trimming removed 8 bases from V and 4 bases from J, with 10 bases in between. The CDR3 runs 12 residues. The data derive from a study of blood T cell repertoires in COVID-19. Data came from immunoSEQ multiplex PCR; TCRdb stores just in-frame clones and leaves some out. The table records over 70,000 clones, roughly 92% of them present only once. The sequencing input was peripheral blood. This receptor was identified in a man between 45 and 60 years old with COVID-19, enrolled during active disease. The chain carries TRBV2 and TRBJ2-3, with D hard to call. The CDR3 sequence: CASGSVPDTQYF. The CDR3 region has the DNA TGTGCCAGCGGCTCAGTCCCAGATACGCAGTATTTT.